This T cell receptor (beta chain) was documented in a study of response to subunit inactivated influenza vaccine (dated by TCRdb to 2017 to 2018). Regarding the complete study: Deep quantitative profiling of the T cell receptor repertoire was used in the study to follow responses to a trivalent subunit inactivated influenza vaccine. Points the paper makes about the study in general: It was suggested by the authors that each seasonal influenza vaccination may recruit only a limited number of new T cells.

This clonotype was counted at least ten times. The antigen it binds to is not known. Nothing much larger sits one base from this clone, and base qualities are not available. V is cut by 5 bases and J by 13 bases, and the space between the germline ends is 17 bases. The CDR3 starts with the cysteine, ends with the phenylalanine, and has 13 residues. The entry retains the CDR3 DNA only, 39 bases that are in frame from base 1. As encoded in the germline V gene, CDR1 is SGHAT while CDR2 is FQNNGV. The library relied on RT-PCR. Sequencing used an Illumina HiSeq 2500. TCRdb reprocessed the public reads (quality trimming at Q25 with fastp, clone calling with MiXCR) and kept in-frame beta chains. Each CDR3 protein appears once, grouped with its most common genes and DNA. A total of 500,000 to 600,000 distinct CDR3 sequences appear in this sample, 12% of them only once. The ten largest clones capture about 10% of the sample.

Recombination linked TRBV11-2 to TRBJ2-2; the D gene is not confidently resolved. This material consisted of PBMCs from blood, taken on the day of vaccination. This receptor was taken from a man aged 45-65 years who received an inactivated influenza vaccine. Donor details come from another sample of the same person, matched by shared clones. Here is the DNA: TGTGCCAGCAGCCCCGACACCTCCCTCGGGCTGTTTTTT. Translated, it gives CASSPDTSLGLFF.